A single T cell receptor (beta chain) is shown here with its context. Its antigen remains unknown. TCRdb used MiXCR to reprocess the RT-PCR reads, holding one entry per CDR3 protein. The data show more than 700,000 distinct CDR3 sequences, about 20% seen once. This specimen comes from a study of response to subunit inactivated influenza vaccine. Study outcomes and limitations: Authors suggested that a seasonal influenza vaccination recruits few new T cells each time.

Per the germline V gene, CDR1 is SEHNR and CDR2 is FQNEAQ (reference sequence). The CDR3 sequence is 15 residues long. The junction had 6 bases not matched to a gene; V was cut back by 4 bases and J by 5 bases. The input for sequencing was PBMCs from blood, taken 5 to 6 days after vaccination. The V call is TRBV7-9, the J call TRBJ2-3; TRBD2 agrees at 10 bases. The sequence came from a man over 45 who received an inactivated influenza vaccine. CDR3 sequence: CASSSIAGGVDTQYF. CDR3 sequence (DNA): TGTGCCAGCAGCTCGATAGCGGGAGGAGTAGATACGCAGTATTTT.